Below are 17 T cell receptor beta chains sequenced from a single sample in a study of blood T cell repertoires in COVID-19. Method: immunoSEQ multiplex PCR; TCRdb's copy keeps in-frame clones and lacks some. The table lists approximately 200,000 clones, 60% to 80% of them singletons. Sequencing used peripheral blood. These receptors all come from a man in his 60s with active or convalescent COVID-19.

The V gene is TRBV6-5, the J gene TRBJ1-1; weak D call: TRBD1 (6 bases). Germline V gives CDR1 MNHEY, CDR2 SVGAGI. The CDR3 is 13 residues long. Trimming stripped 4 bases from V and 5 bases from J, with 11 bases between. The CDR3 spells CASSWTEGTEAFF. CDR3 DNA: TGTGCCAGCAGTTGGACAGAGGGAACTGAAGCTTTCTTT.

This chain joins TRBV7-3 and TRBJ2-3; the D gene is possibly TRBD1 (6 bases). The CDR3 sequence is 14 residues long. Germline CDR1 reads SGHTA; CDR2 reads FQGTGA. The V end was cut by 2 bases, the J end by 3 bases, with 9 bases between. The CDR3 sequence: CASSLDQGTDTQYF. CDR3 nucleotides: TGTGCCAGCAGCTTAGATCAGGGGACAGATACGCAGTATTTT.

The J gene is TRBJ1-3, the V gene TRBV27, with 7 bases fitting TRBD1. Germline CDR1 MNHEY, CDR2 SMNVEV (reference sequence). Germline trimming cut 8 bases from V and 0 bases from J; bases unmatched to any gene: 16. CDR3 length: 18 amino acids. CDR3 sequence: CASDRDSALNFSGNTIYF. Written as DNA, the CDR3 is TGTGCCAGCGATCGGGACAGCGCCCTTAATTTCTCTGGAAACACCATATATTTT.

The chain recombines TRBV5-1 with TRBJ2-2, with 7 bases lining up with TRBD1. This CDR3 region has 17 residues. V gave up 1 base and J gave up 2 bases; unmatched junction bases: 8. CDR1 SGHRS and CDR2 YFSETQ come from the germline V gene. The CDR3 bases are TGCGCCAGCAGCTTGAGCCCCGGGACAGCAAACACCGGGGAGCTGTTTTTT. Translated: CASSLSPGTANTGELFF.

The chain employs TRBV5-4 and TRBJ2-3, with 9 bases identical to TRBD2. Germline CDR1 reads SGHNT; CDR2 reads YYREEE (reference sequence). The V gene end was trimmed by 3 bases and the J gene end by 3 bases; junction bases not matched to a gene: 8. The CDR3 loop spans 16 amino acids. The CDR3 loop reads CASSSPGREGTDTQYF. DNA of the CDR3: TGTGCCAGCAGCTCGCCAGGGCGGGAGGGGACAGATACGCAGTATTTT. Drawing the rest from reference TRBV5-4 and TRBJ2-3, the complete variable domain is ETGVTQSPTHLIKTRGQQVTLRCSSQSGHNTVSWYQQALGQGPQFIFQYYREEENGRGNFPPRFSGLQFPNYSSELNVNALELDDSALYLCASSSPGREGTDTQYFGPGTRLTVL.

The chain employs TRBV7-3 and TRBJ2-2, with 9 bases aligning to TRBD2. V shed 6 bases, J shed 3 bases, and the junction held 8 bases outside the gene matches. This CDR3 contains 16 residues. Germline lookup yields CDR1 SGHTA and CDR2 FQGTGA. CDR3 loop: CASRLPGLADTGELFF. CDR3 in DNA: TGTGCCAGCAGGCTACCGGGACTAGCCGACACCGGGGAGCTGTTTTTT.

This clone was counted once. This sequence joins TRBV6-6 and TRBJ2-7; a weak D match, TRBD2 (6 bases). Germline CDR1 reads MNHNY; CDR2 reads SVGAGI (reference sequence). V was pared by 11 bases and J by 3 bases, with 14 bases between. There are 12 residues in the CDR3. The DNA for the CDR3 is TGTGCCGCGCGGGGCAATAACTACGAGCAGTACTTC. Translating gives CAARGNNYEQYF.

The chain carries TRBV9 and TRBJ2-7; 14 bases fit TRBD2. The V and J ends lost 3 bases and 7 bases, in that order; junction bases with no gene match: 15. There are 18 residues in the CDR3. The germline V gene has CDR1 SGDLS and CDR2 YYNGEE. CDR3 DNA sequence: TGTGCCAGCAGCGGGGGATCCGGGGGACTAGCGGGAGTGGAAGAGCAGTACTTC. Amino acid sequence: CASSGGSGGLAGVEEQYF. Full variable domain (rest looked up from reference TRBV9 and TRBJ2-7): DSGVTQTPKHLITATGQRVTLRCSPRSGDLSVYWYQQSLDQGLQFLIQYYNGEERAKGNILERFSAQQFPDLHSELNLSSLELGDSALYFCASSGGSGGLAGVEEQYFGPGTRLTVT.

This clone turned up a few times. This chain uses TRBV3-1 (or the pseudogene TRBV3-2) with TRBJ1-4, with TRBD1 matching 7 bases. The germline CDR1 and CDR2 sequences are LGHDT and YNNKEL (reference sequence). V gave up 3 bases and J gave up 3 bases; unmatched junction bases: 7. The CDR3 is made up of 16 amino acids. The CDR3 DNA sequence: TGTGCCAGCAGCCAGCGAGGGGGCCTCTCTAATGAAAAACTGTTTTTT. This sequence encodes CASSQRGGLSNEKLFF.

The gene calls are TRBV27 and TRBJ2-5, with 8 bases aligning to TRBD2. Germline CDR1 reads MNHEY; CDR2 reads SMNVEV (reference sequence). Unmatched junction bases numbered 6, after V lost 5 bases and J lost 10 bases. This CDR3 contains 12 residues. In nucleotides, the CDR3 is TGTGCCAGCAGTACGGGGGGGCGGATCCAGTACTTC. Encoded protein: CASSTGGRIQYF.

This sequence joins TRBV11-3 and TRBJ2-1, with D possibly TRBD1 on 6 matching bases. CDR1 SGHNT and CDR2 YENEEA come from the germline V gene. The CDR3 has 12 residues. V dropped 2 bases and J dropped 9 bases, with 8 bases sitting between them. CDR3 nucleotide sequence: TGTGCCAGCAGCTTACAGGGGACTGAGCAGTTCTTC. Protein: CASSLQGTEQFF.

The chain is built from TRBV5-1 and TRBJ1-6, with 8 bases fitting TRBD1. Germline V gives CDR1 SGHRS, CDR2 YFSETQ. The CDR3 runs 14 residues. The trim removed 4 bases at V and 9 bases at J, leaving 6 bases unmatched. This chain's CDR3 is CASSPWDRSSPLHF. CDR3 bases: TGCGCCAGCAGCCCCTGGGACAGGAGTTCACCCCTCCACTTT.

The chain couples TRBV5-1 to TRBJ1-6; 7 bases agree with TRBD1. The CDR3 runs to 13 residues. Germline V lookup: CDR1 SGHRS, CDR2 YFSETQ. V dropped 4 bases and J dropped 10; count of bases not matched to a gene: 5. The CDR3 nucleotides read TGCGCCAGCAGCCCAGGGACAGACTCACCCCTCCACTTT. Translated: CASSPGTDSPLHF.

V and J are TRBV28 and TRBJ1-4, with D possibly matching TRBD1 (5 bases). The germline V gene encodes CDR1 MDHEN and CDR2 SYDVKM. This CDR3 comprises 15 residues. The V end was cut by 4 bases, the J end by 3 bases, with 12 bases between. The CDR3 loop is CASSSSKGPNEKLFF. CDR3 nucleotides: TGTGCCAGCAGTTCATCTAAGGGGCCTAATGAAAAACTGTTTTTT. Full variable domain (missing parts from reference TRBV28 and TRBJ1-4): DVKVTQSSRYLVKRTGEKVFLECVQDMDHENMFWYRQDPGLGLRLIYFSYDVKMKEKGDIPEGYSVSREKKERFSLILESASTNQTSMYLCASSSSKGPNEKLFFGSGTQLSVL.

The gene calls are TRBV6-6 and TRBJ2-7; 12 bases match TRBD1. V shed 6 bases, J shed 2 bases, and the junction held 11 bases outside the gene matches. Germline lookup yields CDR1 MNHNY and CDR2 SVGAGI (reference sequence). The CDR3 consists of 17 residues. The CDR3 sequence: CASSRSAGTGGPYEQYF. The CDR3 DNA reads as TGTGCCAGCAGCCGATCGGCCGGGACAGGGGGCCCCTACGAGCAGTACTTC.

This clone was counted ten times or more. This chain links TRBV5-4 with TRBJ2-1; D uncertain. Germline V gives CDR1 SGHNT, CDR2 YYREEE (reference sequence). V was shortened by 4 bases and J by 1 base, with 9 bases between the two germline ends. The CDR3 totals 14 residues. CDR3 region: CASSTITSYNEQFF. In nucleotides, the CDR3 is TGTGCCAGCAGCACGATAACATCCTACAATGAGCAGTTCTTC.

This chain connects TRBV4-2 to TRBJ2-5; perhaps TRBD2 as D (5 bases). CDR3 size: 15 residues. Germline V CDR1 and CDR2: LGHNA, YNFKEQ. V was pared by 5 bases and J by 2 bases, with 15 bases between. As DNA, the CDR3 is TGTGCCAGCAGCAAGACGGGCCGGGGTCAAGAGACCCAGTACTTC. Its translation: CASSKTGRGQETQYF.